The present T cell receptor beta chain was sequenced within a study of cytomegalovirus exposure and HLA in healthy donors. Comment on this clone: Its antigen is still unknown.

Study-wide points: In the 120 validation repertoires, about 94% of cluster scores exceeded 0, per a later analysis. Associated with cytomegalovirus, according to the listing, were around 170 TCR beta chains. It was reported that the classifier diagnosed cytomegalovirus status with high specificity and sensitivity in both the original and validation cohorts.

Germline values: CDR1 LGHNA, CDR2 YNFKEQ. Between the trimmed V and J ends, which lost 3 bases and 6 bases, there was a span of 8 bases. The CDR3 consists of 13 residues. Data came from immunoSEQ multiplex PCR; TCRdb stores just in-frame clones and leaves some out. The sample lists 150,000 or so clones, 70% to 90% seen once, with 6.2% in the top ten. Sequenced sample: PBMCs. This sequence originates from a woman aged 25 to 39 in good health and CMV-seropositive. The gene calls are TRBV4-2 and TRBJ2-2; no reliable D call. DNA of the CDR3: TGTGCCAGCAGCCACGGAGACGCCGGGGAGCTGTTTTTT. Protein product: CASSHGDAGELFF.